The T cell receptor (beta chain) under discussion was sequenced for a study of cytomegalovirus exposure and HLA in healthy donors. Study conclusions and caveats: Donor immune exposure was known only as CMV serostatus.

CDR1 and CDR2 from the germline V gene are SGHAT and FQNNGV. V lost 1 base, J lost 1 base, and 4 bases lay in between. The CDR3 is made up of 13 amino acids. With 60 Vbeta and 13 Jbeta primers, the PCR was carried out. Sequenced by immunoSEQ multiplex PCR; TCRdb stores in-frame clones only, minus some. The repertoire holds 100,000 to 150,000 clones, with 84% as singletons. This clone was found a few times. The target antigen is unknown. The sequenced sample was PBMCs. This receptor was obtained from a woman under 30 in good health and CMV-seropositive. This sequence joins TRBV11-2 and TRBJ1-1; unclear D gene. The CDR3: CASSLGENTEAFF. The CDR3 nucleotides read TGTGCCAGCAGCTTAGGAGAGAACACTGAAGCTTTCTTT.